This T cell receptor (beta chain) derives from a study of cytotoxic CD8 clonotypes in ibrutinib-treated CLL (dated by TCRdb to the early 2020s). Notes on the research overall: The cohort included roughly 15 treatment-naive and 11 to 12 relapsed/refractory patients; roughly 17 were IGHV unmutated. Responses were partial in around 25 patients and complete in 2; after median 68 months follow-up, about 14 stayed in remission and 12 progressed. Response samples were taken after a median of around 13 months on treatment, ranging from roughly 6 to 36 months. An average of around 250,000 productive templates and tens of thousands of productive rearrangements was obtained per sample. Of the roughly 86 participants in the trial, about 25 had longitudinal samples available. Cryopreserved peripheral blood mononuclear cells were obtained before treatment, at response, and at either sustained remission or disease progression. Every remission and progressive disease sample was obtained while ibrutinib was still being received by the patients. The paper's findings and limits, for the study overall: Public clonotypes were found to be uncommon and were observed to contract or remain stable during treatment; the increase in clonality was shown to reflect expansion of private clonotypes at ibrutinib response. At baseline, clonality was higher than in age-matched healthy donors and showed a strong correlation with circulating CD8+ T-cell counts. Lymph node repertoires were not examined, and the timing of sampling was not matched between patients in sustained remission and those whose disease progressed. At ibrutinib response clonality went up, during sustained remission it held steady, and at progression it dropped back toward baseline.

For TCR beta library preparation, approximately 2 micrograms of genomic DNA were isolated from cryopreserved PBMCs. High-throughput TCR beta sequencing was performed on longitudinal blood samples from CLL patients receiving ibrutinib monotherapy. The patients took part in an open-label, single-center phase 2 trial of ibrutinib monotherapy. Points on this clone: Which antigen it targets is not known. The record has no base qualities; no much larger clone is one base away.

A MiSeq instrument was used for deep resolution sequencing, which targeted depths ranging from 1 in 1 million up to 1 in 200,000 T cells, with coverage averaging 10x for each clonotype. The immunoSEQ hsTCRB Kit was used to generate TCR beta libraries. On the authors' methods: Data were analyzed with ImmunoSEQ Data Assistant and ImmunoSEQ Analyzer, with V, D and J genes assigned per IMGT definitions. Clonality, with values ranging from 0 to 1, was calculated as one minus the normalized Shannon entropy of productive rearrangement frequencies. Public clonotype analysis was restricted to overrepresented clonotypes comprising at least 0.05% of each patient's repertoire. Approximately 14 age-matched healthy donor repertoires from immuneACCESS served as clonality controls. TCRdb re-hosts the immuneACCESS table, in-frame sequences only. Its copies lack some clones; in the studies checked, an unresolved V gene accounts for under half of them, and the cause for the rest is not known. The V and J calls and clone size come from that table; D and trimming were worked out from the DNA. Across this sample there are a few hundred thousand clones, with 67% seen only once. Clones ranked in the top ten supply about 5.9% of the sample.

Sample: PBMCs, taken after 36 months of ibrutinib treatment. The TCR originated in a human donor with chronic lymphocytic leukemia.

The nucleotide sequence is TGTGCCAGCAGCTTGGATGGACATAGGGAGCAGTACTTC. Protein translation: CASSLDGHREQYF. The chain joins TRBV5-6 to TRBJ2-7; 5 matching bases give a weak D call of TRBD1. For CDR1 and CDR2, the germline V gene lists SGHDT and YYEEEE. Deletion took 0 bases off V and 7 bases off J, with a span of 11 bases between the germline ends. Including cysteine and phenylalanine, the CDR3 has 13 amino acids. The retained sequence is limited to the CDR3, 39 bases, with the frame set at the first base. The entire variable domain, with the stretches around the CDR3 drawn from the reference TRBV5-6 and TRBJ2-7 proteins, is DAGVTQSPTHLIKTRGQQVTLRCSPKSGHDTVSWYQQALGQGPQFIFQYYEEEERQRGNFPDRFSGHQFPNYSSELNVNALLLGDSALYLCASSLDGHREQYFGPGTRLTVT.